Below are 14 T cell receptor beta chains sequenced from a single sample in a study of blood T cell repertoires in COVID-19. The protocol was immunoSEQ multiplex PCR, while the TCRdb copy is restricted to in-frame clones and leaves out a portion. The sample has tens of thousands of clones; roughly 80% are singletons. The sequenced material came from peripheral blood. The receptors were sampled from an older man with acute or convalescent COVID-19.

V and J are TRBV7-9 and TRBJ1-1, with TRBD1 matching over 7 bases. Losses at the gene ends were 5 bases for V and 1 base for J; bases not matched to a gene: 7. CDR1 and CDR2 from the germline V gene are SEHNR and FQNEAQ (reference sequence). CDR3 length equals 15 residues. This CDR3 reads CASSPDRRRNTEAFF. CDR3 coding DNA: TGTGCCAGCAGCCCGGACAGGAGGAGGAACACTGAAGCTTTCTTT. The variable domain in full, with the rest retrieved from reference TRBV7-9 and TRBJ1-1, is DTGVSQNPRHKITKRGQNVTFRCDPISEHNRLYWYRQTLGQGPEFLTYFQNEAQLEKSRLLSDRFSAERPKGSFSTLEIQRTEQGDSAMYLCASSPDRRRNTEAFFGQGTRLTVV.

The chain carries TRBV5-4 and TRBJ2-2; 7 nucleotides agree with TRBD2. The V segment lost 6 bases and the J segment 0 bases; nucleotides outside the gene matches: 8. The CDR3 contains 16 residues. The germline gives CDR1 SGHNT, CDR2 YYREEE (reference sequence). The CDR3 loop reads CASIDGSGANTGELFF. The CDR3 bases are TGTGCCAGCATCGATGGGAGCGGGGCGAACACCGGGGAGCTGTTTTTT.

This chain joins TRBV5-1 and TRBJ2-3; possibly TRBD2 for D (6 bases). The CDR3 contains 16 residues. V was clipped by 5 bases and J by 4 bases, with 20 bases between them. In germline, CDR1 is SGHRS, CDR2 YFSETQ. The CDR3 sequence: CASSGGAGLTSDTQYF. In DNA, the CDR3 is TGCGCCAGCAGTGGCGGCGCGGGGCTCACCTCAGATACGCAGTATTTT.

This clone appeared once. V is TRBV6-1 and J is TRBJ2-5, with TRBD2 identical over 10 bases. The germline V gene encodes CDR1 MNHNS and CDR2 SASEGT. J gave up 1 base and V 2 bases, and 4 bases lay outside the gene matches. The CDR3 covers 16 residues. This CDR3 is CASSETLAGTQETQYF. The CDR3, as DNA: TGTGCCAGCAGTGAAACACTAGCGGGGACCCAAGAGACCCAGTACTTC.

In its sample, this clone was seen once. The chain carries TRBV5-1 and TRBJ2-3, with D perhaps matching TRBD1 (6 bases). The CDR3 sequence is 15 residues long. V gave up 4 bases and J gave up 5 bases, with 17 bases separating them. Germline CDR1 is SGHRS and CDR2 is YFSETQ. CDR3 nucleotide sequence: TGCGCCAGCAGCCTTTCAACAGGGCTTAAAGATACGCAGTATTTT. Translation: CASSLSTGLKDTQYF. Full variable domain (missing parts from reference TRBV5-1 and TRBJ2-3): KAGVTQTPRYLIKTRGQQVTLSCSPISGHRSVSWYQQTPGQGLQFLFEYFSETQRNKGNFPGRFSGRQFSNSRSEMNVSTLELGDSALYLCASSLSTGLKDTQYFGPGTRLTVL.

The rearrangement uses TRBV9 and TRBJ2-7; TRBD2 matches at 13 bases. From germline, CDR1 is SGDLS and CDR2 YYNGEE. The CDR3 runs 15 residues. V trimming: 1 base; J trimming: 6 bases; junction bases outside the gene matches: 4. This CDR3 reads CASSVSGTSGTEQYF. CDR3 coding DNA: TGTGCCAGCAGCGTATCCGGGACTAGCGGGACCGAGCAGTACTTC.

This clone has just a few counts. The rearrangement joins TRBV4-3 to TRBJ1-6; D ambiguous. Trimming took off 0 bases at V and 10 bases at J, with 7 bases between the two ends. In germline, CDR1 is LGHNA, CDR2 YSLEER. CDR3 length: 13 amino acids. The CDR3 bases are TGCGCCAGCAGCCAAGAGAGAGGGTCACCCCTCCACTTT. Protein: CASSQERGSPLHF.

A single count supports this clone. V is TRBV7-6 and J is TRBJ2-3, with a possible D match to TRBD1 (6 bases). Trimming left V 1 base short and J 0 bases short, with 11 bases between. CDR3 size: 16 residues. Germline V gene lookup returns CDR1 SGHVS and CDR2 FNYEAQ. CDR3 nucleotides: TGTGCCAGCAGCTTAGGCGGAGGACAGAGCACAGATACGCAGTATTTT. Residues: CASSLGGGQSTDTQYF.

The chain has TRBV29-1 and TRBJ2-7; a weak D match, TRBD2 (6 bases). CDR3 size: 13 residues. Germline CDR1 reads SQVTM; CDR2 reads ANQGSEA. Trimming pared 6 bases from V and 3 bases from J, leaving 15 bases between. This CDR3 is CSVRGEAYYEQYF. CDR3 nucleotide sequence: TGCAGCGTGCGAGGGGAGGCCTACTACGAGCAGTACTTC.

V is TRBV18 and J is TRBJ2-2, with D possibly being TRBD2 (5 bases). In germline, CDR1 is KGHSH, CDR2 LQKENI. The CDR3 contains 15 residues. V was clipped by 3 bases and J by 5 bases, with 13 bases between them. The CDR3 nucleotides are TGTGCCAGCTCACCTATAGAGGGTAGAACCGGGGAGCTGTTTTTT. Translation: CASSPIEGRTGELFF.

This chain connects TRBV3-1 (or the pseudogene TRBV3-2) to TRBJ1-2; the D gene is possibly TRBD1 (6 bases). The CDR3 loop spans 14 amino acids. CDR1 is LGHDT, CDR2 YNNKEL, per germline (reference sequence). V gave up 1 base and J gave up 6 bases, with 12 bases separating them. The chain's CDR3 is CASSQAGTKNGYTF. CDR3 sequence (DNA): TGTGCCAGCAGCCAAGCCGGGACAAAGAATGGCTACACCTTC.

The chain couples TRBV6-5 to TRBJ2-3; possibly TRBD1 for D (6 bases). This CDR3 has 15 residues. V was shortened by 6 bases and J by 0 bases, with 13 bases between the two germline ends. Germline V gene sequence: CDR1 MNHEY, CDR2 SVGAGI. The CDR3 nucleotides are TGTGCCAGCAGGAACCAGGGGCCTAGCACAGATACGCAGTATTTT. Amino acids: CASRNQGPSTDTQYF.

The chain combines TRBV7-9 with TRBJ1-4; no definite D call. The CDR3 loop spans 12 amino acids. Germline V gives CDR1 SEHNR, CDR2 FQNEAQ (reference sequence). V was clipped by 4 bases and J by 12 bases, with 12 bases between them. The CDR3 reads CASSSPAGELFF. The CDR3 DNA is TGTGCCAGCAGCTCCCCCGCGGGCGAACTGTTTTTT.

The chain recombines TRBV7-9 with TRBJ1-2, with 7 bases matching TRBD1. V shed 4 bases, J shed 5 bases, and the junction held 13 bases outside the gene matches. Germline CDR1 SEHNR, CDR2 FQNEAQ (reference sequence). The CDR3 contains 16 residues. The CDR3 coding sequence is TGTGCCAGCAGCTCGACAGGGACATCTCTTGGGTATGGCTACACCTTC. It specifies CASSSTGTSLGYGYTF.